This T cell receptor beta chain was identified during a study of cytomegalovirus exposure and HLA in healthy donors. Data came from immunoSEQ multiplex PCR; TCRdb stores just in-frame clones and leaves some out. The table shows roughly 300,000 clones, with 85% to 90% occurring only once. Germline lookup yields CDR1 MNHEY and CDR2 SMNVEV (reference sequence). There are 15 residues in the CDR3. Unmatched junction bases numbered 9, after V lost 3 bases and J lost 8 bases. The genes are TRBV27 and TRBJ2-1; 8 bases are a match to TRBD2. The TCR was taken from a woman aged 18-35 years in good health and CMV-seronegative. The sequenced sample was PBMCs. CDR3: CASSFNGLAQDEQFF. The CDR3, as DNA: TGTGCCAGCAGTTTCAATGGACTAGCCCAAGATGAGCAGTTCTTC.